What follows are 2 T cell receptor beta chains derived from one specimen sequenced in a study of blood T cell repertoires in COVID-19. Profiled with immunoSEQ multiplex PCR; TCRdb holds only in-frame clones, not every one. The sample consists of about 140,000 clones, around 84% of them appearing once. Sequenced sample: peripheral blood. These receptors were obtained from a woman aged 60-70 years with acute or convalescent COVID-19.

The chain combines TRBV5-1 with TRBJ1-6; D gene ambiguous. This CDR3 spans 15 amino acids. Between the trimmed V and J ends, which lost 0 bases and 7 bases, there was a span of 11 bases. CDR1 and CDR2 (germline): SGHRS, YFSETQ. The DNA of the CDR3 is TGCGCCAGCAGCTTGGTTGGTACCGGGAATTCACCCCTCCACTTT. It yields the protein CASSLVGTGNSPLHF.

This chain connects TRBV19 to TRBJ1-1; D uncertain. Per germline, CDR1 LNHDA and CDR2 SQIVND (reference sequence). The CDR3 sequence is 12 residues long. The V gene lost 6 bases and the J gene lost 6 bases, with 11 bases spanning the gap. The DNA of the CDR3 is TGTGCCAGTAGCCCTTCATACTCTGAAGCTTTCTTT. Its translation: CASSPSYSEAFF.